The 2 T cell receptor beta chains below all came from one sample that was sequenced in a study of shared clonotypes between healthy human individuals. Profiling relied on immunoSEQ multiplex PCR, and the TCRdb table lists in-frame clones only, not all of them. This table holds some 550,000 clones, roughly 97% found once. The specimen sequenced was naive CD4+ T cells sorted from blood. The sample's subset: CD45RA+ positively selected. The origin of the receptors is a woman in her twenties or thirties in good health.

CDR3 DNA: TGTGCCAGCAGCTCACTAATGAGGGGTGGATACGAGCAGTACTTC. This gives the protein CASSSLMRGGYEQYF. J is TRBJ2-7 and V is TRBV5-6; D possibly uses TRBD1 or TRBD2 (5 bases each). This CDR3 is 15 amino acids long. V gave up 3 bases and J gave up 4 bases, with 17 bases separating them. Germline V gene lookup returns CDR1 SGHDT and CDR2 YYEEEE. The full variable domain, in which reference TRBV5-6 and TRBJ2-7 provide the parts outside the CDR3, is DAGVTQSPTHLIKTRGQQVTLRCSPKSGHDTVSWYQQALGQGPQFIFQYYEEEERQRGNFPDRFSGHQFPNYSSELNVNALLLGDSALYLCASSSLMRGGYEQYFGPGTRLTVT.

The chain joins TRBV28 to TRBJ1-2; a possible D gene is TRBD1 (5 bases). V was shortened by 5 bases and J by 3 bases, with 10 bases between the two germline ends. Germline-derived CDR1 and CDR2 are MDHEN and SYDVKM. This CDR3 has 13 residues. The CDR3 bases are TGTGCCAGCAGTCAAGGGGAGTACTATGGCTACACCTTC. This gives the protein CASSQGEYYGYTF.